The subject of this entry is one T cell receptor (beta chain). No antigen is known for it. Using immunoSEQ multiplex PCR, the repertoire was profiled, and TCRdb retains in-frame clones only, with some absent. In the table there are about 2,200,000 clones, under 95% of which are singletons. In germline, CDR1 is SGHVS, CDR2 FNYEAQ. CDR3 length: 14 amino acids. The ends were cut back, 2 bases at V and 4 bases at J, with 9 bases in the middle. CD8 cells regarded as naive lacked CD45RO, were positively chosen for CCR7, and omitted terminally differentiated effector memory CD45RA+ cells. Free of recent acute infections or vaccinations, the donors were healthy HIV-negative adults. These data belong to a study of shared clonotypes between healthy human individuals. Study-level results: Only blood was sampled, and tissue TCR repertoires likely differ from blood ones.

This clonotype was sampled from a man between 18 and 29 years old in good health. Some clones in this sample may be carry-over from other donors' samples. Sample: naive CD8+ T cells from PBMCs. The chain joins TRBV7-6 to TRBJ2-1; unclear D gene. The CDR3 DNA follows: TGTGCCAGCAGCTTAATCGCAGATTACAATGAGCAGTTCTTC. It is translated as CASSLIADYNEQFF. Supplemented by reference TRBV7-6 and TRBJ2-1, the full variable domain reads GAGVSQSPRYKVTKRGQDVALRCDPISGHVSLYWYRQALGQGPEFLTYFNYEAQQDKSGLPNDRFSAERPEGSISTLTIQRTEQRDSAMYRCASSLIADYNEQFFGPGTRLTVL.